These 19 T cell receptor beta chains share one sample of origin, sequenced in a study of blood T cell repertoires in COVID-19 (dated by TCRdb to the early 2020s). The method behind the library was the immunoSEQ multiplex PCR assay. Entries here come from immuneACCESS through TCRdb and include only in-frame sequences with V and J called. Some clones fail to appear in such tables; in the studies checked, an unresolved V gene covers under half of the shortfall, and the cause of the remainder is unknown. Across this sample there are 180,000 or so clones, with around 83% seen only once. The ten top clones hold roughly 8% of the sample. Sequencing was done on a sample of peripheral blood. The receptor source for this set is a woman aged 55-70 years with acute or convalescent COVID-19.

This chain links TRBV2 with TRBJ2-7; the match to TRBD2 covers 12 bases. V gave up 8 bases and J gave up 2 bases; unmatched junction bases: 4. Germline V gene lookup returns CDR1 SNHLY and CDR2 FYNNEI. The CDR3 runs 14 residues. CDR3 DNA sequence: TGTGCCAGCTCCCTAGCGGGAGGGCCCTACGAGCAGTACTTC. Protein sequence: CASSLAGGPYEQYF.

The chain combines TRBV24-1 with TRBJ1-3; tentative D call: TRBD1 (5 bases). The CDR3 has 15 residues. V was cut by 2 bases and J by 4 bases, with 11 bases left in between. Germline V gene lookup returns CDR1 KGHDR and CDR2 SFDVKD. CDR3 bases: TGTGCCACCAGTGATTCCGGGGGGGACGGAAACACCATATATTTT. Translating it yields CATSDSGGDGNTIYF.

The chain uses TRBV29-1 and TRBJ1-2; the match to TRBD1 covers 7 bases. There are 12 residues in the CDR3. Per germline, CDR1 SQVTM and CDR2 ANQGSEA. J was trimmed by 5 bases and V by 4 bases; bases with no gene match: 4. CDR3 loop: CSVVEGQYGYTF. CDR3 sequence (DNA): TGCAGCGTTGTGGAGGGACAGTATGGCTACACCTTC.

In its sample, this clone was seen once. The chain recombines TRBV2 with TRBJ2-2; D remains unclear. CDR3 length: 15 amino acids. V lost 7 bases, J lost 3 bases, and 15 bases lay in between. The V gene's germline CDR1 is SNHLY and CDR2 FYNNEI. This CDR3 is CASKSESAYTGELFF. CDR3 sequence (DNA): TGTGCCAGCAAGAGTGAGAGCGCCTACACCGGGGAGCTGTTTTTT.

V and J are TRBV3-1 (or the pseudogene TRBV3-2) and TRBJ1-1; D gene uncertain. The V end was cut by 0 bases, the J end by 6 bases, with 14 bases between. This CDR3 is built from 15 residues. CDR1 is LGHDT and CDR2 is YNNKEL in the germline V gene (reference sequence). The CDR3 spells CASSQDRVYGAEAFF. CDR3 coding DNA: TGTGCCAGCAGCCAAGATCGGGTCTACGGCGCTGAAGCTTTCTTT.

This sequence joins TRBV24-1 and TRBJ2-5; no clear D. The germline V gene encodes CDR1 KGHDR and CDR2 SFDVKD. This CDR3 has 12 residues. V lost 5 bases, J lost 7 bases, and 10 bases lay in between. This CDR3 reads CATSASDGTQYF. CDR3 bases: TGTGCCACCAGTGCCAGCGATGGGACCCAGTACTTC.

This sequence joins TRBV10-2 and TRBJ2-4, with 13 nucleotides matching TRBD2. The CDR3 is made up of 20 amino acids. CDR1 WSHSY and CDR2 SAAADI come from the germline V gene. V shed 3 bases and J 0 bases; nucleotides not matched to a gene: 11. The CDR3: CASSDRGGLAGWLAKNIQYF. The CDR3 nucleotides are TGCGCCAGCAGTGATAGGGGGGGACTAGCGGGGTGGCTAGCCAAAAACATTCAGTACTTC.

The chain has TRBV23-1 and TRBJ2-3, with D possibly TRBD1 on 5 matching bases. TRBV23-1 is given ORF status, its function remaining uncertain. The CDR3 loop spans 16 amino acids. The V end lost 6 bases, the J end lost 2 bases, and 18 bases lay between the germline ends. The CDR3 coding sequence is TGCGCCAGCAGCCGCCACAGGACGCACGACACAGATACGCAGTATTTT. Its protein is CASSRHRTHDTDTQYF.

The chain has TRBV5-6 and TRBJ1-2; a weak D match, TRBD1 (6 bases). Looked up from germline, CDR1 is SGHDT and CDR2 is YYEEEE. There are 15 residues in the CDR3. With 1 base removed from V and 5 bases from J, the gap between germline ends came to 15 bases. The CDR3 nucleotides read TGTGCCAGCAGCTTGAGGGGGGGTGTGCGGTATGGCTACACCTTC. This encodes CASSLRGGVRYGYTF.

This clone was recorded once. The gene calls are TRBV15 and TRBJ2-2; the D is unclear. The CDR3 is made up of 17 amino acids. V was cut by 5 bases and J by 6 bases, with 22 bases left in between. Germline V CDR1 and CDR2: LNHNV, YYDKDF (reference sequence). The CDR3 protein is CATSSQPASMVSGELFF. In DNA form, the CDR3 reads TGTGCCACCAGCTCTCAACCGGCTAGTATGGTCTCCGGGGAGCTGTTTTTT.

The J gene is TRBJ1-6, the V gene TRBV30, with a weak D call TRBD1 (6 bases). CDR1 and CDR2 from the germline V gene are GTSNPN and SVGIG (reference sequence). The CDR3 contains 16 residues. V was shortened by 4 bases and J by 0 bases, with 13 bases between the two germline ends. This CDR3 reads CAWTPGVSSYNSPLHF. In DNA, the CDR3 is TGTGCCTGGACCCCAGGGGTTAGCTCCTATAATTCACCCCTCCACTTT.

This clone was observed a handful of times. CDR3 in DNA: TGTGCCAGCAGCCAAGAGGAAAATAGCGGGATCTACAATGAGCAGTTCTTC. Translating it yields CASSQEENSGIYNEQFF. J is TRBJ2-1 and V is TRBV4-2; 8 bases match TRBD2. The CDR3 runs 17 residues. Germline V gene sequence: CDR1 LGHNA, CDR2 YNFKEQ. The J segment lost 3 bases and the V segment lost 0 bases, leaving 7 bases of the junction unmatched.

The gene calls are TRBV25-1 and TRBJ1-2, with unresolved D. The CDR3 sequence is 15 residues long. V shed 2 bases and J shed 8 bases, with 18 bases lying between them. From germline, CDR1 is MGHDK and CDR2 SYGVNS. The CDR3 region has the DNA TGTGCCAGCAGTGAAAGTACAGTCCCTCCATGGGGCTACACCTTC. This codes for CASSESTVPPWGYTF.

The chain joins TRBV28 to TRBJ1-5; TRBD1 is a possible D gene (5 bases). This CDR3 is built from 14 residues. Germline CDR1 reads MDHEN; CDR2 reads SYDVKM. V was clipped by 6 bases and J by 3 bases, with 12 bases between them. CDR3 in amino acids: CASRPTEFNQPQHF. The CDR3 DNA follows: TGTGCCAGCAGACCGACAGAGTTCAATCAGCCCCAGCATTTT.

On this clone: The junction departs from germline at one end; a sequencing error may be responsible. The rearrangement links TRBV14 to TRBJ2-2; 7 nucleotides match TRBD1. CDR3 length equals 12 residues. Germline V lookup: CDR1 SGHDN, CDR2 FVKESK. As DNA, the CDR3 is TGTGCCAGAGACACAGGGGCCCGGGGAGCTGTTTTT. Amino acids: CARDTGARGAVF.

The J gene is TRBJ1-4, the V gene TRBV5-1, with 9 bases identical to TRBD1. The CDR3 sequence is 16 residues long. Germline V gene lookup returns CDR1 SGHRS and CDR2 YFSETQ. V dropped 0 bases and J dropped 8; count of bases not matched to a gene: 8. The CDR3 DNA reads as TGCGCCAGCAGCTTGGCCGGGACAGGGTTAAGAGAAAAACTGTTTTTT. Translation gives CASSLAGTGLREKLFF.

The genes are TRBV3-1 (or the pseudogene TRBV3-2) and TRBJ2-1, with TRBD2 matching 11 bases. This CDR3 is 16 amino acids long. V shed 4 bases and J 6 bases; nucleotides not matched to a gene: 8. The germline V gene has CDR1 LGHDT and CDR2 YNNKEL (reference sequence). In nucleotides, the CDR3 is TGTGCCAGCAGCCCGACTCGACTAGCGGGAATCAATGAGCAGTTCTTC. Translation: CASSPTRLAGINEQFF.

The chain uses TRBV5-1 and TRBJ2-1; unclear D gene. This CDR3 has 13 residues. Trimming shortened V by 0 bases and J by 6 bases, and 7 bases separated the two germline ends. The germline V gene has CDR1 SGHRS and CDR2 YFSETQ. CDR3 protein: CASSLGPSNEQFF. The CDR3 DNA follows: TGCGCCAGCAGCTTGGGTCCGAGCAATGAGCAGTTCTTC.

The chain couples TRBV7-9 to TRBJ1-1; no clear D gene. The CDR3 has 14 amino acids. The germline V and J ends were trimmed by 3 bases and 7 bases, with 15 bases remaining between them. Germline V gene data show CDR1 as SEHNR and CDR2 as FQNEAQ (reference sequence). CDR3 in DNA: TGTGCCAGCAGCTTCAACAGACGAAATGGTGAAGCTTTCTTT. Translated: CASSFNRRNGEAFF. The variable domain in full, with the rest retrieved from reference TRBV7-9 and TRBJ1-1, is DTGVSQNPRHKITKRGQNVTFRCDPISEHNRLYWYRQTLGQGPEFLTYFQNEAQLEKSRLLSDRFSAERPKGSFSTLEIQRTEQGDSAMYLCASSFNRRNGEAFFGQGTRLTVV.